The 16 T cell receptor beta chains given below trace back to one sample, sequenced in a study of T cell responses to AZD1222 COVID-19 vaccine (dated by TCRdb to the early 2020s). Library method: the immunoSEQ multiplex PCR assay. TCRdb provides this immuneACCESS table in a form limited to in-frame rearrangements. Some clones are lacking; in checked studies, under half of them reflect an unresolved V gene, and why the rest are absent is not known. This sample is represented by approximately 180,000 clones; over 85% of them were singletons. The ten largest account for 1% of the sample. The intended sense of this specimen's time point label: about 28 days (+/-7) after the second vaccine dose. The treatment or condition label for this specimen denotes: meningococcal conjugate vaccine given as trial control. The sequences come from peripheral blood, collected 28 days after the second dose of the MenACWY control vaccine. The receptors derive from an adult who received the MenACWY meningococcal vaccine as a control.

The chain carries TRBV28 and TRBJ1-3, with 9 positions matching TRBD1. V lost 5 bases and J lost 5; bases outside the gene matches: 13. The germline V gene encodes CDR1 MDHEN and CDR2 SYDVKM. CDR3 size: 17 residues. CDR3 residues: CASSLLLGQGIRNTIYF. CDR3 in DNA: TGTGCCAGCAGTCTTCTTTTGGGACAGGGTATTCGAAACACCATATATTTT. The variable domain in full, completed from reference TRBV28 and TRBJ1-3, reads DVKVTQSSRYLVKRTGEKVFLECVQDMDHENMFWYRQDPGLGLRLIYFSYDVKMKEKGDIPEGYSVSREKKERFSLILESASTNQTSMYLCASSLLLGQGIRNTIYFGEGSWLTVV.

The genes are TRBV6-5 and TRBJ1-5; D is ambiguous. The germline V and J ends were trimmed by 5 bases and 2 bases, with 7 bases remaining between them. The CDR3 runs to 13 residues. Germline V gene sequence: CDR1 MNHEY, CDR2 SVGAGI. The CDR3 DNA reads as TGTGCCAGCAGTCTCCAGCGCAATCAGCCCCAGCATTTT. Protein product: CASSLQRNQPQHF.

The chain recombines TRBV3-1 (or the pseudogene TRBV3-2) with TRBJ1-1, with D maybe TRBD1 (5 bases). The V end was cut by 1 base, the J end by 9 bases, with 6 bases between. Germline lookup yields CDR1 LGHDT and CDR2 YNNKEL (reference sequence). This CDR3 has 11 residues. The CDR3 spells CASSQGTQAFF. CDR3 nucleotides: TGTGCCAGCAGCCAAGGGACACAAGCTTTCTTT.

The chain joins TRBV25-1 to TRBJ2-4; D is possibly TRBD1 (5 bases). Germline lookup yields CDR1 MGHDK and CDR2 SYGVNS. With 3 bases removed from V and 7 bases from J, the gap between germline ends came to 13 bases. The CDR3 covers 14 residues. The CDR3 is CASSDPDSWNIQYF. In DNA form, the CDR3 reads TGTGCCAGCAGTGACCCTGACAGTTGGAACATTCAGTACTTC.

For the CDR3, the DNA is TGTGCCAGTACCCTGACGGGCGGGGGACATAATGAAAAACTGTTTTTT. It specifies CASTLTGGGHNEKLFF. The chain combines TRBV19 with TRBJ1-4; D possibly corresponds to TRBD1 (6 bases). V dropped 7 bases and J dropped 4 bases, with 19 bases sitting between them. This CDR3 comprises 16 residues. The germline CDR1 and CDR2 sequences are LNHDA and SQIVND (reference sequence).

The CDR3 is CAWTEGSTEAFF. DNA for the CDR3: TGTGCCTGGACGGAGGGGAGCACTGAAGCTTTCTTT. This chain joins TRBV30 and TRBJ1-1, with D perhaps TRBD1 (5 bases). The germline CDR1 and CDR2 sequences are GTSNPN and SVGIG (reference sequence). There are 12 residues in the CDR3. Trimming took off 4 bases at V and 4 bases at J, with 10 bases between the two ends.

CDR3 loop: CASSLRSGQGTQYF. The DNA for the CDR3 is TGTGCCAGCAGCTTGAGGTCAGGGCAGGGGACCCAGTACTTC. The chain joins TRBV5-4 to TRBJ2-5; D may be TRBD1 (5 bases). V was shortened by 1 base and J by 7 bases, with 14 bases between the two germline ends. The V gene's germline CDR1 is SGHNT and CDR2 YYREEE (reference sequence). There are 14 residues in the CDR3. Filled out from reference TRBV5-4 and TRBJ2-5, the complete variable domain reads ETGVTQSPTHLIKTRGQQVTLRCSSQSGHNTVSWYQQALGQGPQFIFQYYREEENGRGNFPPRFSGLQFPNYSSELNVNALELDDSALYLCASSLRSGQGTQYFGPGTRLLVL.

CDR3 residues: CASSTGLRQPQHF. The CDR3 bases are TGTGCCAGTAGTACAGGGTTACGACAGCCCCAGCATTTT. V and J are TRBV19 and TRBJ1-5, with D perhaps matching TRBD1 (5 bases). CDR1 is LNHDA, CDR2 SQIVND, per germline (reference sequence). CDR3 size: 13 residues. Trimming stripped 4 bases from V and 7 bases from J, with 11 bases between.

V gene TRBV5-4 combines with J gene TRBJ1-2; D remains unclear. The V gene lost 0 bases and the J gene lost 5 bases, with 5 bases spanning the gap. Per germline, CDR1 SGHNT and CDR2 YYREEE (reference sequence). The CDR3 is 12 residues long. This chain's CDR3 is CASSLGGYGYTF. CDR3 in DNA: TGTGCCAGCAGCTTGGGAGGGTATGGCTACACCTTC.

The rearrangement joins TRBV4-2 to TRBJ1-2; D is uncertain. The CDR3 totals 17 residues. Trimming left V 0 bases short and J 2 bases short, with 16 bases between. Looked up from germline, CDR1 is LGHNA and CDR2 is YNFKEQ. The CDR3: CASSQDLQAHPNYGYTF. The CDR3 region has the DNA TGTGCCAGCAGCCAAGATCTTCAGGCCCACCCAAACTATGGCTACACCTTC.

On this clone itself: The same CDR3 can be traced to other DNA sequences in this sample. In DNA form, the CDR3 reads TGTGCCACCAGCAGAGATCACCAGCCCCAGCATTTT. Translating it yields CATSRDHQPQHF. The chain links TRBV15 to TRBJ1-5; D gene uncertain. The germline CDR1 and CDR2 sequences are LNHNV and YYDKDF (reference sequence). This CDR3 is 12 amino acids long. V shed 0 bases and J shed 7 bases, with 4 bases lying between them.

The J gene is TRBJ1-5, the V gene TRBV6-5, with 7 positions matching TRBD1. V was clipped by 5 bases and J by 11 bases; unmatched bases: 15. Germline V gene data show CDR1 as MNHEY and CDR2 as SVGAGI. The CDR3 runs to 15 residues. The CDR3 DNA reads TGTGCCAGCAGTCCGCGGACAGGATCAATTCGGGCCCAGCATTTT. It is translated as CASSPRTGSIRAQHF.

J is TRBJ2-5 and V is TRBV27; perhaps TRBD1 as D (6 bases). V lost 3 bases and J 5 bases, leaving 13 bases between the germline ends. From germline, CDR1 is MNHEY and CDR2 SMNVEV (reference sequence). There are 14 residues in the CDR3. The DNA for the CDR3 is TGTGCCAGCAGTTTTCAGGGGCTAGGGGAGACCCAGTACTTC. Translating gives CASSFQGLGETQYF.

V gene TRBV5-8 combines with J gene TRBJ1-1, with unresolved D. Germline CDR1 reads SGHTS; CDR2 reads YDEGEE. V was cut by 0 bases and J by 0 bases, with 12 bases left in between. The CDR3 consists of 16 residues. The DNA for the CDR3 is TGTGCCAGCAGCTTGGGGCGGTCTAACGTGAACACTGAAGCTTTCTTT. This encodes CASSLGRSNVNTEAFF.

The CDR3 is CSAGGHIRYF. As DNA, the CDR3 is TGCAGTGCTGGTGGGCATATCAGGTACTTC. The rearrangement links TRBV20-1 to TRBJ2-4, with D uncertain. CDR1 is DFQATT and CDR2 is SNEGSKA in the germline V gene (reference sequence). The CDR3 sequence is 10 residues long. V lost 5 bases and J lost 15, with 14 bases in between.

V usage is TRBV10-1 and J usage is TRBJ1-1, with D perhaps matching TRBD1 (5 bases). V was clipped by 7 bases and J by 1 base, with 13 bases between them. The CDR3 is 14 residues long. Germline V lookup: CDR1 WNHNN, CDR2 SYGVQD (reference sequence). This CDR3 reads CASNPGRWNTEAFF. In DNA, the CDR3 is TGCGCCAGCAACCCGGGACGGTGGAACACTGAAGCTTTCTTT.